The rows below give T cell receptor beta chains drawn from one sample of a study of T cell responses to AZD1222 COVID-19 vaccine. The protocol was immunoSEQ multiplex PCR, while the TCRdb copy is restricted to in-frame clones and leaves out a portion. The sample holds 95,000 to 100,000 clones, just over 85% seen once. Material: peripheral blood, obtained on day 0 of AZD1222 vaccination. The origin of the receptors is an adult in good health. Both conserved end residues are part of each CDR3. The order of the fields is J gene, D gene, V gene, clone size, CDR3 protein, CDR3 DNA. The D gene is left open where the match is weak. For some rows the clone size is stated as once, few or many, or as a class when expanded; others skip it.

>TRBJ2-1|NA|TRBV6-5|NA
CATKGTRNEQFF
TGTGCCACCAAGGGGACTCGGAATGAGCAGTTCTTC
>TRBJ1-3|NA|TRBV5-5|NA
CASSSFPGTGNTIYF
TGTGCCAGCAGCAGCTTTCCAGGGACTGGAAACACCATATATTTT
>TRBJ2-7|NA|TRBV29-1|NA
CSVERQGSTYEQYF
TGCAGCGTTGAAAGGCAGGGCAGTACCTACGAGCAGTACTTC
>TRBJ2-7|NA|TRBV6-5|medium-sized
CASSYSPGRSYEQYF
TGTGCCAGCAGTTACTCACCAGGGAGGTCCTACGAGCAGTACTTC
>TRBJ1-3|TRBD1|TRBV28|NA
CASSNLGTGATGNTIYF
TGTGCCAGCAGTAATCTAGGGACAGGGGCTACTGGAAACACCATATATTTT
>TRBJ2-2|NA|TRBV6-5|once
CASSYVLDGGELFF
TGTGCCAGCAGTTATGTTCTTGACGGCGGGGAGCTGTTTTTT
>TRBJ2-6|NA|TRBV6-2/TRBV6-3|NA
CASSYDGKRRTNVLTF
TGTGCCAGCAGTTACGACGGGAAAAGACGGACCAACGTCCTGACTTTC
>TRBJ1-2|NA|TRBV25-1|NA
CASSDGSGTFNYGYTF
TGTGCCAGCAGTGATGGATCCGGGACATTTAACTATGGCTACACCTTC
>TRBJ1-1|NA|TRBV4-3|once
CASSHQTGNTEAFF
TGCGCCAGCAGCCACCAGACAGGCAACACTGAAGCTTTCTTT
>TRBJ1-3|TRBD1|TRBV24-1|NA
CATTRDRGPKNTIYF
TGTGCCACTACCCGGGACAGGGGTCCGAAAAATACCATATATTTT
>TRBJ1-5|NA|TRBV18|NA
CASSRTVQGSNQPQHF
TGTGCCAGCTCACGAACAGTACAGGGTAGCAATCAGCCCCAGCATTTT
>TRBJ2-2|TRBD1|TRBV4-3|NA
CASSQRYGTGFSGELFF
TGCGCCAGCAGCCAGAGGTACGGGACAGGGTTTTCCGGGGAGCTGTTTTTT
>TRBJ2-2|NA|TRBV4-3|NA
CASSQVGSGTGELFF
TGCGCCAGCAGCCAAGTAGGTTCGGGTACCGGGGAGCTGTTTTTT
>TRBJ2-1|NA|TRBV30|NA
CAWSVLVRLANEQFF
TGTGCCTGGAGTGTTCTGGTGCGTCTAGCCAATGAGCAGTTCTTC
>TRBJ2-1|NA|TRBV6-5|NA
CASSSSGPRIEQFF
TGTGCCAGCAGCTCTTCGGGCCCACGGATCGAGCAGTTCTTC
>TRBJ1-4|NA|TRBV7-3|once
CASSPTGLSNEKLFF
TGTGCCAGCAGCCCCACCGGGCTATCTAATGAAAAACTGTTTTTT
>TRBJ1-4|NA|TRBV3-1/TRBV3-2|NA
CASSPLGTKKLFF
TGTGCCAGCAGCCCCCTGGGGACCAAAAAACTGTTTTTT
>TRBJ1-3|TRBD1|TRBV7-2|NA
CASSSDRGSGNTIYF
TGTGCCAGCAGCTCGGACAGGGGATCTGGAAACACCATATATTTT
>TRBJ1-2|TRBD1|TRBV28|NA
CASTNRGLYGYTF
TGTGCCAGCACCAACAGGGGGCTGTATGGCTACACCTTC
>TRBJ2-7|NA|TRBV29-1|NA
CSVVSGTYEQYF
TGCAGCGTCGTTAGTGGAACCTACGAGCAGTACTTC
>TRBJ2-1|NA|TRBV24-1|NA
CATSVGALLSYNEQFF
TGTGCCACCAGTGTGGGTGCGCTACTTTCCTACAATGAGCAGTTCTTC
>TRBJ2-1|NA|TRBV28|NA
CASSFTSPPINEQFF
TGTGCCAGCAGTTTTACTTCCCCGCCGATCAATGAGCAGTTCTTC
>TRBJ1-2|NA|TRBV28|once
CASSPSAGNYGYTF
TGTGCCAGCAGTCCCTCCGCGGGAAACTATGGCTACACCTTC
>TRBJ2-6|NA|TRBV4-1|NA
CASSQDLAGGGANVLTF
TGCGCCAGCAGCCAAGATCTGGCGGGCGGCGGGGCCAACGTCCTGACTTTC
>TRBJ2-7|TRBD2|TRBV5-6|NA
CASRRNIAGGAYEQYF
TGTGCCAGCAGACGAAATATAGCGGGAGGGGCCTACGAGCAGTACTTC
>TRBJ2-7|NA|TRBV10-3|NA
CATGPGSYEQYF
TGTGCCACCGGCCCGGGCTCCTACGAGCAGTACTTC
>TRBJ2-1|TRBD2|TRBV6-1|NA
CASSERGSGRYSYNEQFF
TGTGCCAGCAGTGAACGGGGTAGCGGGAGGTACTCCTACAATGAGCAGTTCTTC
>TRBJ1-4|NA|TRBV27|few
CASSFSGYEKLFF
TGTGCCAGCAGTTTTTCAGGGTATGAAAAACTGTTTTTT
>TRBJ1-2|TRBD1|TRBV27|NA
CASNSGQGEYGYTF
TGTGCCAGCAACAGCGGACAGGGAGAATATGGCTACACCTTC
>TRBJ2-7|TRBD2|TRBV5-1|NA
CASSLLAGEVEQYF
TGCGCCAGCAGCTTGCTAGCGGGAGAGGTCGAGCAGTACTTC
>TRBJ1-1|NA|TRBV7-2|once
CASSFFLVQDSTEAFF
TGTGCCAGCAGCTTTTTTCTCGTACAAGATTCCACTGAAGCTTTCTTT
>TRBJ2-7|NA|TRBV7-6|NA
CASDSGYEQYF
TGTGCCAGCGACTCAGGATACGAGCAGTACTTC